This T cell receptor beta chain was found in a study of blood T cell repertoires in COVID-19. This clone has only one observation. This CDR3 comprises 15 residues. CDR1 and CDR2 (germline): SGHDN, FVKESK. Unmatched junction bases numbered 12, after V lost 5 bases and J lost 8 bases. Individuals drawn from approximately 26 US areas were roughly 18 to 100 years old. TCRdb keeps only in-frame clones here, not all; method: immunoSEQ multiplex PCR. The data contain around 190,000 clones, roughly 89% of them singletons. The chain recombines TRBV14 with TRBJ2-1, with TRBD2 identical over 7 bases. The receptor's source is a woman aged 25 to 39 who had been exposed to COVID-19. The sample taken for sequencing was PBMCs or T cells enriched from blood (not recorded which). The CDR3 loop reads CASSTRIQRGDEQFF. Here the CDR3 DNA reads TGTGCCAGCAGCACTCGAATTCAACGGGGGGATGAGCAGTTCTTC.